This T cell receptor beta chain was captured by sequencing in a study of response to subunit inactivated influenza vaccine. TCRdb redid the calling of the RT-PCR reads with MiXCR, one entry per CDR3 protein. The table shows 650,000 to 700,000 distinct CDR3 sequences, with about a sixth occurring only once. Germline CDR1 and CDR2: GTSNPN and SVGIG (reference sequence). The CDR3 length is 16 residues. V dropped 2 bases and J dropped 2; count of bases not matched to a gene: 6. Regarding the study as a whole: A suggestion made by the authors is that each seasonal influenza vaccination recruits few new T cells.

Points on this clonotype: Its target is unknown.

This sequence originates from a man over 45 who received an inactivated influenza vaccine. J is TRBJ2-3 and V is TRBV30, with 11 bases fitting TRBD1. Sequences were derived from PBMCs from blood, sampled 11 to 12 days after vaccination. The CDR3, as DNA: TGTGCCTGGAGTACCACGGACAGGGGGCTCACAGATACGCAGTATTTT. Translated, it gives CAWSTTDRGLTDTQYF.